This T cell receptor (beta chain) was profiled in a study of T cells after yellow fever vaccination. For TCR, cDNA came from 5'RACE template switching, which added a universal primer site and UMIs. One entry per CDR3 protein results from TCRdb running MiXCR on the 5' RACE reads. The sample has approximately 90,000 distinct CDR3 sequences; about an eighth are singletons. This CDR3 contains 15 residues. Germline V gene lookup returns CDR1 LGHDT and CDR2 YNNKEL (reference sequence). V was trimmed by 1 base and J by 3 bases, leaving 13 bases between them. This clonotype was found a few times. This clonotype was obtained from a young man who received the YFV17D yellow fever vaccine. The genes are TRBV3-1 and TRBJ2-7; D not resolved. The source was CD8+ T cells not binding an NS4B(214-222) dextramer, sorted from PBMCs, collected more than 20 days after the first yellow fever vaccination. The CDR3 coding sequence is TGTGCCAGCAGCCAAGGGGCCGGTCGCTTCTACGAGCAGTACTTC. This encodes CASSQGAGRFYEQYF.